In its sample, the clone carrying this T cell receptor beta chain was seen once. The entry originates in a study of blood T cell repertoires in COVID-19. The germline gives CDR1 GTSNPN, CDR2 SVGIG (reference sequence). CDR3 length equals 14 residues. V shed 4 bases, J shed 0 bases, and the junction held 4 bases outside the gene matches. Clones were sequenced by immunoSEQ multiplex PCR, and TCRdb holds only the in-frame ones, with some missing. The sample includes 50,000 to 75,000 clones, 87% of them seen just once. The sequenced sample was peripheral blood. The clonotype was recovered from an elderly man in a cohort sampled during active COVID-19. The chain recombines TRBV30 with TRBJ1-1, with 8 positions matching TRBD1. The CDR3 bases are TGTGCCTGGATGTGGACAGGGCTGAACACTGAAGCTTTCTTT. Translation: CAWMWTGLNTEAFF.